The 15 T cell receptor beta chains given below trace back to one sample, sequenced in a study of cytotoxic CD8 clonotypes in ibrutinib-treated CLL. Using immunoSEQ multiplex PCR, the repertoire was profiled, and TCRdb retains in-frame clones only, with some absent. The sample shows 150,000 to 250,000 clones, about 72% of them seen only once. The specimen was PBMCs, collected after 24 months of ibrutinib treatment. These receptors were taken from a human donor with chronic lymphocytic leukemia.

The J gene is TRBJ1-4, the V gene TRBV29-1; D remains unclear. The V gene lost 4 bases and the J gene lost 4 bases, with 16 bases spanning the gap. The CDR3 extends over 15 amino acids. Germline-derived CDR1 and CDR2 are SQVTM and ANQGSEA. Written as DNA, the CDR3 is TGCAGCGTTGTACCCCCAGGACTGCTTAATGAAAAACTGTTTTTT. Translation: CSVVPPGLLNEKLFF.

The genes are TRBV6-1 and TRBJ2-5, with D unresolved. The germline V gene has CDR1 MNHNS and CDR2 SASEGT. CDR3 length: 14 residues. V shed 3 bases and J shed 4 bases, with 12 bases lying between them. The CDR3 nucleotides read TGTGCCAGCAGTGAGTCGACTTTAGGAGAGACCCAGTACTTC. Its protein is CASSESTLGETQYF.

This clone was detected only a few times. The chain employs TRBV5-5 and TRBJ1-5; TRBD1 aligns across 8 bases. The length of the CDR3 is 16 residues. Germline-derived CDR1 and CDR2 are SGHKS and YYEKEE (reference sequence). The trim removed 5 bases at V and 3 bases at J, leaving 10 bases unmatched. The CDR3 bases are TGTGCCAGCAGTCCGGGACAGGTCGCCTACAATCAGCCCCAGCATTTT. Its protein is CASSPGQVAYNQPQHF.

This chain uses TRBV7-9 with TRBJ2-5; 10 nucleotides agree with TRBD2. Looked up from germline, CDR1 is SEHNR and CDR2 is FQNEAQ (reference sequence). The V segment lost 3 bases and the J segment 4 bases; nucleotides outside the gene matches: 11. The CDR3 sequence is 17 residues long. The CDR3: CASSFGLAGEAIETQYF. For the CDR3, the DNA is TGTGCCAGCAGCTTCGGTCTAGCGGGAGAGGCTATAGAGACCCAGTACTTC.

The chain is built from TRBV2 and TRBJ1-4; no clear D gene. Germline loops: CDR1 SNHLY, CDR2 FYNNEI. The CDR3 sequence is 13 residues long. V was trimmed by 2 bases and J by 7 bases, leaving 8 bases between them. In DNA, the CDR3 is TGTGCCAGCAGTGAAAACATGTTTGAAAAACTGTTTTTT. It specifies CASSENMFEKLFF.

This chain joins TRBV14 and TRBJ1-1; D is unresolved. The germline V gene encodes CDR1 SGHDN and CDR2 FVKESK. V was cut by 1 base and J by 2 bases, with 17 bases left in between. CDR3 length: 17 residues. The CDR3 here is CASSQGGRGPRNTEAFF. Here the CDR3 DNA reads TGTGCCAGCAGCCAAGGGGGAAGAGGGCCGAGAAACACTGAAGCTTTCTTT.

V and J are TRBV10-3 and TRBJ2-2; tentatively, D is TRBD1 or TRBD2 (5 bases each). The CDR3 loop spans 12 amino acids. V gave up 11 bases and J gave up 5 bases, with 12 bases separating them. Germline loops: CDR1 ENHRY, CDR2 SYGVKD. The CDR3 DNA follows: TGTGCCCTCCGGGACGTAACCGGGGAGCTGTTTTTT. Translated: CALRDVTGELFF.

The rearrangement joins TRBV19 to TRBJ1-5; D uncertain. The germline CDR1 and CDR2 sequences are LNHDA and SQIVND (reference sequence). V lost 6 bases to trimming and J lost 4 bases, with 10 bases between them. The CDR3 is 13 amino acids. The CDR3 spells CASSPARNQPQHF. The CDR3 DNA follows: TGTGCCAGTAGCCCCGCTCGAAATCAGCCCCAGCATTTT. The whole variable domain, filled in from reference TRBV19 and TRBJ1-5, reads DGGITQSPKYLFRKEGQNVTLSCEQNLNHDAMYWYRQDPGQGLRLIYYSQIVNDFQKGDIAEGYSVSREKKESFPLTVTSAQKNPTAFYLCASSPARNQPQHFGDGTRLSIL.

The chain combines TRBV18 with TRBJ2-7; no definite D call. Germline CDR1 reads KGHSH; CDR2 reads LQKENI. V gave up 2 bases and J gave up 0 bases, with 11 bases separating them. This CDR3 is built from 15 residues. CDR3 region: CASSPSVKSSYEQYF. Here the CDR3 DNA reads TGTGCCAGCTCACCATCGGTCAAAAGCTCCTACGAGCAGTACTTC.

This clone was counted between two and nine times. V usage is TRBV28 and J usage is TRBJ1-5; D is ambiguous. The germline gives CDR1 MDHEN, CDR2 SYDVKM. Trimming took off 3 bases at V and 7 bases at J, with 4 bases between the two ends. The CDR3 extends over 11 amino acids. CDR3 DNA sequence: TGTGCCAGCAGTTTTGAACAGCCCCAGCATTTT. Its translation is CASSFEQPQHF.

The rearrangement uses TRBV7-6 and TRBJ1-5, with D uncertain. The CDR3 loop spans 15 amino acids. Trimming took off 2 bases at V and 5 bases at J, with 13 bases between the two ends. The germline V gene has CDR1 SGHVS and CDR2 FNYEAQ. The chain's CDR3 is CASSLTGLGHQPQHF. In DNA form, the CDR3 reads TGTGCCAGCAGCTTAACGGGTCTCGGGCATCAGCCCCAGCATTTT.

The chain carries TRBV28 and TRBJ2-7; TRBD1 matches 7 bases. CDR3 length: 17 amino acids. In germline, CDR1 is MDHEN, CDR2 SYDVKM. Trimming cost V 1 base and J 2 bases; bases outside gene matches: 11. The CDR3 here is CASSLSLGTAATYEQYF. DNA of the CDR3: TGTGCCAGCAGTTTATCGTTAGGGACAGCGGCCACCTACGAGCAGTACTTC.

This chain links TRBV25-1 with TRBJ2-6; tentatively, D is TRBD2 (7 bases). The CDR3 spans 18 residues. The germline V gene encodes CDR1 MGHDK and CDR2 SYGVNS. With 0 bases removed from V and 2 bases from J, the gap between germline ends came to 14 bases. The DNA of the CDR3 is TGTGCCAGCAGTGAATATGTCGCGGGGGCGGCTGGGGCCAACGTCCTGACTTTC. Its protein product is CASSEYVAGAAGANVLTF.

The V and J genes are TRBV30 and TRBJ2-1, with 8 bases lining up with TRBD2. Per germline, CDR1 GTSNPN and CDR2 SVGIG (reference sequence). V gave up 4 bases and J gave up 5 bases; unmatched junction bases: 10. CDR3 length: 15 amino acids. CDR3: CAWTPLAGLNNEQFF. Here the CDR3 DNA reads TGTGCCTGGACCCCGCTAGCGGGCCTGAACAATGAGCAGTTCTTC.

V is TRBV6-1 and J is TRBJ2-7; TRBD2 matches 7 bases. Per germline, CDR1 MNHNS and CDR2 SASEGT. The CDR3 loop spans 15 amino acids. Trimming at V came to 0 bases and at J to 3 bases, leaving 5 bases not matched to a gene. The CDR3 DNA reads as TGTGCCAGCAGTGAAGCGGCGGGAGCCGACTACGAGCAGTACTTC. Protein product: CASSEAAGADYEQYF.